The clone carrying this T cell receptor beta chain was recorded at least ten times. Its antigen is undetermined. The data were taken from a study of T cells after yellow fever vaccination. Overall study results and limits: Post-booster repertoires contained most primary-vaccination clones again (roughly 95% CD4, around 89% CD8). Shared CD4/CD8 clonotypes were a small share, likely from convergent recombination.

Germline loops: CDR1 DFQATT, CDR2 SNEGSKA (reference sequence). V was clipped by 6 bases and J by 5 bases, with 10 bases between them. This CDR3 has 11 residues. TCRdb ran MiXCR on the 5' RACE reads and lists one entry per CDR3 protein. The top ten clones hold under 0.7% of a sample with 110,000 to 150,000 distinct CDR3 sequences, about 6.2% of them seen once. The V call is TRBV20-1, the J call TRBJ2-5; D remains ambiguous. The starting material was CD4+ T cells sorted from PBMCs, obtained 10 days after the yellow fever booster vaccination. The clonotype originates from a man aged 30-40 years who received the YFV17D yellow fever vaccine. The CDR3 is CSAPELETQYF. The CDR3 coding sequence is TGCAGTGCCCCGGAGCTGGAGACCCAGTACTTC.